These T cell receptor beta chains were read from a single sample in a study of blood T cells in healthy people across ages. TCRdb re-analysed the 5' RACE reads in MiXCR, keeping a single row per CDR3 protein. The sample contains roughly 1,500,000 distinct CDR3 sequences, roughly a third of which appear only once. Material for sequencing was blood. These receptors originate from a woman in her twenties or thirties in good health. CDR3s include the opening cysteine and the closing phenylalanine or tryptophan. Fields, in order: V gene, clone size, D gene, J gene, CDR3 protein, CDR3 DNA. D genes are given only for firm matches. The size of a clone is reported for some rows only, either as once, few or many, or as a class for expanded clones.

V gene: TRBV7-8
clone size: NA
D gene: NA
J gene: TRBJ2-5
CDR3 protein: CASSLVLLDLSGTQYF
CDR3 DNA: TGTGCCAGCAGCTTAGTGCTGCTAGACTTGTCTGGGACTCAGTACTTC

V gene: TRBV15
clone size: NA
D gene: NA
J gene: TRBJ2-2
CDR3 protein: CATSRTVTGERFF
CDR3 DNA: TGTGCCACCAGCAGGACAGTCACCGGGGAGCGGTTTTTT

V gene: TRBV20-1
clone size: few
D gene: TRBD2
J gene: TRBJ2-7
CDR3 protein: CSARDKGLAGTGNEQYF
CDR3 DNA: TGCAGTGCTAGAGATAAGGGCCTAGCGGGAACGGGGAACGAGCAGTACTTC

V gene: TRBV12-3/TRBV12-4
clone size: NA
D gene: NA
J gene: TRBJ1-1
CDR3 protein: CASSFRSGAEAFF
CDR3 DNA: TGTGCCAGCAGTTTCCGCTCGGGGGCTGAAGCTTTCTTT

V gene: TRBV5-8
clone size: NA
D gene: NA
J gene: TRBJ2-7
CDR3 protein: CASSPSGPRNGFYEQYF
CDR3 DNA: TGTGCCAGCAGCCCTTCCGGACCTCGTAACGGGTTCTACGAGCAGTACTTC

V gene: TRBV28
clone size: few
D gene: TRBD2
J gene: TRBJ2-7
CDR3 protein: CASSTPGLGSDEQYF
CDR3 DNA: TGTGCCAGCAGTACCCCGGGACTAGGGTCGGACGAGCAGTACTTC

V gene: TRBV12-3/TRBV12-4
clone size: NA
D gene: NA
J gene: TRBJ2-2
CDR3 protein: CASSKGSGFTGELFF
CDR3 DNA: TGTGCCAGCAGTAAGGGATCTGGGTTCACCGGGGAGCTGTTTTTT

V gene: TRBV5-6
clone size: NA
D gene: NA
J gene: TRBJ2-5
CDR3 protein: CASSLGVRTDLQETQYF
CDR3 DNA: TGTGCCAGCAGCTTGGGGGTTAGGACGGACCTTCAAGAGACCCAGTACTTC

V gene: TRBV12-3/TRBV12-4
clone size: NA
D gene: NA
J gene: TRBJ2-1
CDR3 protein: CASSRGKGVRYNEQFF
CDR3 DNA: TGTGCCAGCAGCCGCGGAAAGGGAGTCAGATACAATGAGCAGTTCTTC

V gene: TRBV29-1
clone size: few
D gene: TRBD1
J gene: TRBJ2-3
CDR3 protein: CSVEGPGDRARDTQYF
CDR3 DNA: TGCAGCGTTGAGGGGCCCGGTGACAGGGCAAGAGATACGCAGTATTTT

V gene: TRBV27
clone size: few
D gene: NA
J gene: TRBJ1-1
CDR3 protein: CASSLSVLTEAFF
CDR3 DNA: TGTGCCAGCAGTTTATCGGTGTTAACTGAAGCTTTCTTT

V gene: TRBV10-3
clone size: NA
D gene: TRBD2
J gene: TRBJ2-7
CDR3 protein: CAISESTSGRGYEQYF
CDR3 DNA: TGTGCCATCAGTGAGTCTACTAGCGGGAGAGGATACGAGCAGTACTTC

V gene: TRBV20-1
clone size: once
D gene: NA
J gene: TRBJ2-5
CDR3 protein: CSAPPYLSAGRQETQYF
CDR3 DNA: TGCAGTGCTCCACCCTACTTATCGGCGGGACGACAAGAGACCCAGTACTTC

V gene: TRBV6-1
clone size: NA
D gene: NA
J gene: TRBJ2-7
CDR3 protein: CASKETDISCEQYF
CDR3 DNA: TGTGCCAGCAAAGAGACAGACATCTCCTGCGAGCAGTACTTC

V gene: TRBV6-4
clone size: once
D gene: NA
J gene: TRBJ2-3
CDR3 protein: CASSYNLGMGTDTQYF
CDR3 DNA: TGTGCCAGCAGTTACAACCTGGGAATGGGCACAGATACGCAGTATTTT

V gene: TRBV11-2
clone size: NA
D gene: NA
J gene: TRBJ2-1
CDR3 protein: CASSFVYGNSYNEQFF
CDR3 DNA: TGTGCCAGCAGCTTTGTATACGGGAACTCCTACAATGAGCAGTTCTTC

V gene: TRBV29-1
clone size: few
D gene: NA
J gene: TRBJ2-7
CDR3 protein: CSVGTPLSYEQYF
CDR3 DNA: TGCAGCGTTGGGACCCCCTTGAGCTACGAGCAGTACTTC

V gene: TRBV10-3
clone size: many
D gene: NA
J gene: TRBJ2-5
CDR3 protein: CAISERQKETQYF
CDR3 DNA: TGTGCCATCAGTGAGAGACAGAAAGAGACCCAGTACTTC

V gene: TRBV24-1
clone size: NA
D gene: NA
J gene: TRBJ1-1
CDR3 protein: CATTRMVGRAEAFF
CDR3 DNA: TGTGCCACCACCCGAATGGTTGGACGGGCTGAAGCTTTCTTT

V gene: TRBV7-6
clone size: NA
D gene: TRBD2
J gene: TRBJ2-1
CDR3 protein: CASSSTGTSGGRWSYNEQFF
CDR3 DNA: TGTGCCAGCAGCTCCACCGGGACTTCGGGGGGTAGGTGGTCCTACAATGAGCAGTTCTTC

V gene: TRBV9
clone size: many
D gene: NA
J gene: TRBJ2-5
CDR3 protein: CASSVGREETQYF
CDR3 DNA: TGTGCCAGCAGCGTAGGCAGGGAAGAGACCCAGTACTTC

V gene: TRBV28
clone size: NA
D gene: NA
J gene: TRBJ2-3
CDR3 protein: CASSLRGWSADTQYF
CDR3 DNA: TGTGCCAGCAGTTTACGGGGATGGAGTGCAGATACGCAGTATTTT

V gene: TRBV9
clone size: few
D gene: NA
J gene: TRBJ2-1
CDR3 protein: CASKGLRYNEQFF
CDR3 DNA: TGTGCCAGCAAGGGACTGAGATACAATGAGCAGTTCTTC

V gene: TRBV28
clone size: NA
D gene: NA
J gene: TRBJ2-7
CDR3 protein: CASSSNRRVHAKPYEQYF
CDR3 DNA: TGTGCCAGCAGTTCCAACCGCAGGGTCCACGCTAAACCCTACGAGCAGTACTTC

V gene: TRBV20-1
clone size: NA
D gene: TRBD1
J gene: TRBJ2-7
CDR3 protein: CSAREATGLGYEQYF
CDR3 DNA: TGCAGTGCTAGAGAAGCGACAGGGTTGGGGTACGAGCAGTACTTC

V gene: TRBV5-5
clone size: few
D gene: NA
J gene: TRBJ1-4
CDR3 protein: CASSLGMDVEKLFF
CDR3 DNA: TGTGCCAGCTCCCTGGGAATGGACGTAGAAAAACTGTTTTTT

V gene: TRBV12-3/TRBV12-4
clone size: NA
D gene: TRBD1
J gene: TRBJ2-7
CDR3 protein: CASRPPLGQGDAYEQYF
CDR3 DNA: TGTGCCAGCAGGCCCCCCCTAGGGCAGGGGGACGCCTACGAGCAGTACTTC

V gene: TRBV6-6
clone size: few
D gene: NA
J gene: TRBJ1-2
CDR3 protein: CASSYDRLRGAGGYTF
CDR3 DNA: TGTGCCAGCAGTTACGATCGATTACGGGGGGCGGGCGGCTACACCTTC